Listed below are T cell receptor beta chains from one sample, sequenced in a study of monozygotic twins with inflammatory bowel disease. TCRdb processed the 5' RACE reads again and assigns one entry to each CDR3 protein, with no DNA. The sample totals around 150,000 distinct CDR3 sequences. Specimen: blood. The origin of the receptors is a human donor with ulcerative colitis or Crohn's disease, or a healthy co-twin of an affected twin (not recorded which). CDR3s include the opening cysteine and the closing phenylalanine or tryptophan.

TRBV5-1	TRBJ1-2	15	CASSLAPTANYGYTF
TRBV11-2	TRBJ2-2	18	CASSSPRVGGTNTGELFF
TRBV5-6	TRBJ1-2	15	CASSLGGAVLYGYTF
TRBV20-1	TRBJ2-7	12	CSAKVGPYEQYF
TRBV7-9	TRBJ2-3	17	CASSLRTGTGDLDTQYF
TRBV14	TRBJ2-5	13	CASSQAGVETQYF
TRBV19	TRBJ2-2	14	CASSMTGAAGELFF
TRBV24-1	TRBJ2-3	14	CATSDWASTDTQYF
TRBV28	TRBJ2-6	16	CASSPYYPGGANVLTF
TRBV4-1	TRBJ1-1	16	CASSSREGNMNTEAFF
TRBV9	TRBJ2-3	14	CASSASRSTDTQYF
TRBV5-6	TRBJ2-7	13	CASRILAGDEQYF
TRBV10-3	TRBJ1-2	13	CAISDDRGYGYTF
TRBV29-1	TRBJ2-2	15	CSVGDSAANTGELFF
TRBV7-2	TRBJ2-7	13	CASSLSYSYEQYF
TRBV25-1	TRBJ1-2	15	CASSQSDGYFYGYTF
TRBV7-9	TRBJ1-2	13	CAGDTGTTYGYTF
TRBV30	TRBJ2-1	12	CAQAPDYNEQFF
TRBV6-1	TRBJ2-2	15	CASSLTSTNTGELFF
TRBV11-2	TRBJ2-1	16	CASSPGGKSSYNEQFF
TRBV2	TRBJ2-3	14	CASIRQRSTDTQYF
TRBV7-9	TRBJ2-3	15	CASSDGLAGTDTQYF
TRBV7-3	TRBJ2-1	17	CASSSDFTGSPHNEQFF
TRBV20-1	TRBJ2-5	12	CSARGGQAAQYF
TRBV3-1	TRBJ1-3	15	CASSQDWTSGNTIYF
TRBV3-1	TRBJ1-5	12	CASSQGNQPQHF
TRBV5-4	TRBJ2-5	15	CASSIEGLTQETQYF
TRBV20-1	TRBJ2-1	15	CSARDLTSGRREQFF
TRBV6-1	TRBJ2-7	16	CASSPSPDRLSYEQYF
TRBV11-1	TRBJ2-3	19	CASSFNSLQEGRGTDTQYF
TRBV5-1	TRBJ2-7	15	CASSLRLAGDDEQYF
TRBV6-5	TRBJ2-1	16	CASSYSRGSRNNEQFF
TRBV6-2/TRBV6-3	TRBJ1-5	14	CASSLDRVDQPQHF